This TCR beta chain came from a study of blood T cell repertoires in COVID-19. Profiled with immunoSEQ multiplex PCR; TCRdb holds only in-frame clones, not every one. The data hold fewer than 350,000 clones, with almost 90% observed a single time. V shed 5 bases, J shed 13 bases, and the junction held 16 bases outside the gene matches. The germline V gene encodes CDR1 PRHDT and CDR2 FYEKMQ (reference sequence). The CDR3 consists of 15 residues. Material for sequencing was PBMCs or T cells enriched from blood (not recorded which). The TCR originated in a woman in her 30s who had been exposed to COVID-19. V is TRBV13 and J is TRBJ2-1, with 8 bases identical to TRBD1. Here the CDR3 DNA reads TGTGCCAGCAGCCCCGGACAGGGAATGAAGGGTGGTCAGTTCTTC. Translated, it gives CASSPGQGMKGGQFF.